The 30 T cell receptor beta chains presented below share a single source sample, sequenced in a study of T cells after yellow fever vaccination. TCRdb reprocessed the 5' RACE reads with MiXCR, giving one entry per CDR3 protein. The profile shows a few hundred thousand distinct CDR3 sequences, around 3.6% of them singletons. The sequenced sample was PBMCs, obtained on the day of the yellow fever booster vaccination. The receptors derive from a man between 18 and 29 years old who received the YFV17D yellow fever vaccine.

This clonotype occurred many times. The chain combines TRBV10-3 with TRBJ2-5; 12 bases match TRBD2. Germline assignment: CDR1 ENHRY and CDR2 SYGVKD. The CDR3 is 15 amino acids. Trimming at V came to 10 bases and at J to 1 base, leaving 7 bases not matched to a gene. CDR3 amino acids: CASLPSGGAQETQYF. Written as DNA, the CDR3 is TGTGCCAGCCTCCCTAGCGGGGGGGCCCAAGAGACCCAGTACTTC.

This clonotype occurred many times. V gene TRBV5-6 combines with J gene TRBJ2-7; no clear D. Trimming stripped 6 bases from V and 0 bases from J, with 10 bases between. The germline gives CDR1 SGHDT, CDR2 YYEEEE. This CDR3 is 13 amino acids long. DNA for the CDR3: TGTGCCAGCATGGCCGCGAACTCCTACGAGCAGTACTTC. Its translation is CASMAANSYEQYF.

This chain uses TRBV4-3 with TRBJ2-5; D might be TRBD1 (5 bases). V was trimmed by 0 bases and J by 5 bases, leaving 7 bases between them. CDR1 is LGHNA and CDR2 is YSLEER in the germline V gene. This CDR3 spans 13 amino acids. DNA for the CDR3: TGCGCCAGCAGCCAAGAAGGGGTGGAGACCCAGTACTTC. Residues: CASSQEGVETQYF.

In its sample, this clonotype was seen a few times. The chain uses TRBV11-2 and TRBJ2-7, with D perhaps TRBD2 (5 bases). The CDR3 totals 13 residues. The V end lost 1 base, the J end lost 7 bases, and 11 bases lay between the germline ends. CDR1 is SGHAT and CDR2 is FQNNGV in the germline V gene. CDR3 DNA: TGTGCCAGCAGCTTAGGACTCCGAGGGGAGCAGTACGTC. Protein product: CASSLGLRGEQYV.

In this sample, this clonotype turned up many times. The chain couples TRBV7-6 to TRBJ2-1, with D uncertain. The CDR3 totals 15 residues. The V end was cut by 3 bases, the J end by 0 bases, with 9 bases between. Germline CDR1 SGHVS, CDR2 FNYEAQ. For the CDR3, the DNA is TGTGCCAGCAGCTTCAACTTGGGCTCCTACAATGAGCAGTTCTTC. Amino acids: CASSFNLGSYNEQFF.

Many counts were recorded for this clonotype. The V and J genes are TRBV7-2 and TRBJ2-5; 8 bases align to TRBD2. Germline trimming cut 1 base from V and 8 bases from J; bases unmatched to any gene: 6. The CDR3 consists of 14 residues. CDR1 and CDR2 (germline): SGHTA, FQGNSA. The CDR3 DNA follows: TGTGCCAGCAGCTTAGAGACGGGGGGGGAAACCCAGTACTTC. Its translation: CASSLETGGETQYF.

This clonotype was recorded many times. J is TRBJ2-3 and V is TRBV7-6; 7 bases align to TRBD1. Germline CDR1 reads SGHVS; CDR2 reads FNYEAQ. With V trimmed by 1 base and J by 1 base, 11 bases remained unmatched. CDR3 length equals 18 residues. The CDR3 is CASSLGAGRGSGTDTQYF. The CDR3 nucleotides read TGTGCCAGCAGCTTAGGGGCTGGCAGGGGGAGCGGCACAGATACGCAGTATTTT.

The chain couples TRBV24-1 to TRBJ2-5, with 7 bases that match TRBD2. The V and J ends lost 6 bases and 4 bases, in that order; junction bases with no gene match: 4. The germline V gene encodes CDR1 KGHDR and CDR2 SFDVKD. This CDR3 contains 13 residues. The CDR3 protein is CATSSAGVETQYF. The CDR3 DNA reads TGTGCCACCAGTTCGGCGGGGGTAGAGACCCAGTACTTC.

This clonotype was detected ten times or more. The DNA for the CDR3 is TGCGCCAGCAGCCCCGCGCCTGGCTATGGCTACACCTTC. Protein product: CASSPAPGYGYTF. This chain joins TRBV4-3 and TRBJ1-2; D is uncertain. The germline V gene has CDR1 LGHNA and CDR2 YSLEER. Trimming took 4 bases from V and 4 from J, leaving 10 bases between them. The CDR3 extends over 13 amino acids.

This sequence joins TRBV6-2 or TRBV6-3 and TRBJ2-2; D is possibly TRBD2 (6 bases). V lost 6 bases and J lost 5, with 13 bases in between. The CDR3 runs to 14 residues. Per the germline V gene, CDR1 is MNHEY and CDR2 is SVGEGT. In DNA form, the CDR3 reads TGTGCCAGCAGATCCTTCCGGGGGACCGGGGAGCTGTTTTTT. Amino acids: CASRSFRGTGELFF.

The DNA for the CDR3 is TGTGCCAGCAGTTACTTTGGGGTCTCTGGAAACACCATATATTTT. Residues: CASSYFGVSGNTIYF. The rearrangement links TRBV6-5 to TRBJ1-3; no reliable D call. V was clipped by 1 base and J by 0 bases, with 7 bases between them. The germline CDR1 and CDR2 sequences are MNHEY and SVGAGI. The CDR3 is 15 residues long.

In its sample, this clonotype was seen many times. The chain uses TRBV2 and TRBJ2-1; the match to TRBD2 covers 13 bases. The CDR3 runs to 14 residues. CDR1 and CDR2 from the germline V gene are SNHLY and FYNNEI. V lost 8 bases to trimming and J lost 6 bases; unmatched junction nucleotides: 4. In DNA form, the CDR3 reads TGTGCCAGCCGACGACTAGCGGGGGGCAATGAGCAGTTCTTC. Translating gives CASRRLAGGNEQFF.

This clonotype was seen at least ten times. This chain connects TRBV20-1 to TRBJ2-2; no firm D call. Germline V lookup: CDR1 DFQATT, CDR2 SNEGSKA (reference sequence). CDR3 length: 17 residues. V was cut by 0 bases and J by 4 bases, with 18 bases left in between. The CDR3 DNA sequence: TGCAGTGCTAGAGATATGGCGCCAGAGAGAGGCACCGGGGAGCTGTTTTTT. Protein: CSARDMAPERGTGELFF.

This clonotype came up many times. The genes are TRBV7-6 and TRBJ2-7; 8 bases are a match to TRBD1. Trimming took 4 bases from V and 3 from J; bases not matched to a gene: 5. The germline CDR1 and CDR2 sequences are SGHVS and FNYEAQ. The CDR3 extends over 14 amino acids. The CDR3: CASSSGQGNYEQYF. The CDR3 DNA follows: TGTGCCAGCAGCTCCGGACAGGGTAACTACGAGCAGTACTTC.

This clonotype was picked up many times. CDR3 residues: CASSSPGRKETQYF. The CDR3 DNA follows: TGTGCCAGCAGCTCCCCGGGACGTAAAGAGACCCAGTACTTC. The chain combines TRBV7-2 with TRBJ2-5, with D perhaps given as TRBD1 or TRBD2 (5 bases each). The CDR3 loop spans 14 amino acids. Germline V gives CDR1 SGHTA, CDR2 FQGNSA. Trimming removed 4 bases from V and 3 bases from J, with 12 bases in between.

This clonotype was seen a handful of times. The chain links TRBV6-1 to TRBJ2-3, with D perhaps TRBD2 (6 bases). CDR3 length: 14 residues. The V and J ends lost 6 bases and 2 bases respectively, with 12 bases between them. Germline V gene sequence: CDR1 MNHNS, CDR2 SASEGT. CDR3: CASRGLGYTDTQYF. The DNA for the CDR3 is TGTGCCAGCAGGGGACTGGGATACACAGATACGCAGTATTTT.

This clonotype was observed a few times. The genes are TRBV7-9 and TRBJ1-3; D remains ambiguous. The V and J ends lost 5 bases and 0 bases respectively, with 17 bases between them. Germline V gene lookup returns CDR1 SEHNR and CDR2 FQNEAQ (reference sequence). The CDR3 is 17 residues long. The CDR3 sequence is CASSPRGVWGSGNTIYF. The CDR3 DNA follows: TGTGCCAGCAGCCCCCGCGGGGTGTGGGGCTCTGGAAACACCATATATTTT.

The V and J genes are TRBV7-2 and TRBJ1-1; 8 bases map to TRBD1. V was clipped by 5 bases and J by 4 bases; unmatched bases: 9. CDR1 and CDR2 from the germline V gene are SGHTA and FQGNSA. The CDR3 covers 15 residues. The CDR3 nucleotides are TGTGCCAGCAGCCCCAGGACAGGGTACGGCACTGAAGCTTTCTTT. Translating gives CASSPRTGYGTEAFF.

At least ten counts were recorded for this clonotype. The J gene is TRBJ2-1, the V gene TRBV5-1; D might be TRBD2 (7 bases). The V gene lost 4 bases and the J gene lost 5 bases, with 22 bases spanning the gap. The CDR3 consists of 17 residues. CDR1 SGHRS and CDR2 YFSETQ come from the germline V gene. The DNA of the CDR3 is TGCGCCAGCAGCCCGTCGGGGGCCGGGACTATCGACAATGAGCAGTTCTTC. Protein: CASSPSGAGTIDNEQFF.

CDR3 residues: CSARDGENSGNTIYF. CDR3 sequence (DNA): TGCAGTGCTAGAGATGGAGAAAACTCTGGAAACACCATATATTTT. V gene TRBV20-1 combines with J gene TRBJ1-3, with no clear D. Between the trimmed V and J ends, which lost 0 bases and 0 bases, there was a span of 9 bases. CDR3 length: 15 residues. Germline CDR1 and CDR2: DFQATT and SNEGSKA (reference sequence).

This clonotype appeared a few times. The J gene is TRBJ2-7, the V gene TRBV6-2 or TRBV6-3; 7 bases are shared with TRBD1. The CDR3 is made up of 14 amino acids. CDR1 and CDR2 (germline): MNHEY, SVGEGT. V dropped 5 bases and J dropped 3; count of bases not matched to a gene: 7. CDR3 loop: CASSHQGENYEQYF. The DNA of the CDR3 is TGTGCCAGCAGTCATCAGGGGGAGAACTACGAGCAGTACTTC.

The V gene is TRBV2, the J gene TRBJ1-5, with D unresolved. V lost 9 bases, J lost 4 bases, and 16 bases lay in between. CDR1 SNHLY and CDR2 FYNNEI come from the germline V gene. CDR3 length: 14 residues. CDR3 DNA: TGTGCCAGTGGAAAGACGGATGCAAATCAGCCCCAGCATTTT. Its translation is CASGKTDANQPQHF. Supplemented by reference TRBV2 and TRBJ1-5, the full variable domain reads EPEVTQTPSHQVTQMGQEVILRCVPISNHLYFYWYRQILGQKVEFLVSFYNNEISEKSEIFDDQFSVERPDGSNFTLKIRSTKLEDSAMYFCASGKTDANQPQHFGDGTRLSIL.

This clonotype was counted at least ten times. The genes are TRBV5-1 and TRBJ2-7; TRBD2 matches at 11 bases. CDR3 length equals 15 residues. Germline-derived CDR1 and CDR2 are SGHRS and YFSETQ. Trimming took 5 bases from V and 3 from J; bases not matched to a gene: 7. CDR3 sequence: CASSTLAGDNYEQYF. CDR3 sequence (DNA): TGCGCCAGCAGTACACTAGCGGGGGATAACTACGAGCAGTACTTC.

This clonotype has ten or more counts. This chain's CDR3 is CASSLAGRGSEAFF. In DNA form, the CDR3 reads TGCGCCAGCAGCTTGGCCGGCAGGGGATCTGAAGCTTTCTTT. The chain is built from TRBV5-1 and TRBJ1-1; D possibly corresponds to TRBD1 (6 bases). The CDR3 is 14 residues long. V dropped 0 bases and J dropped 6 bases, with 12 bases sitting between them. CDR1 and CDR2 (germline): SGHRS, YFSETQ.

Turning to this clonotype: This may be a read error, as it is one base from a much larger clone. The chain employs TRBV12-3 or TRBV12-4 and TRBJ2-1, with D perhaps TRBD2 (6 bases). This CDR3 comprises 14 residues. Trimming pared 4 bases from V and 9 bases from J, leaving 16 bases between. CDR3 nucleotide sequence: TGTGCCAGCAGTTCGGGCGGGGTTCGCATTGAGCAGTTCTTC. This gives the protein CASSSGGVRIEQFF.

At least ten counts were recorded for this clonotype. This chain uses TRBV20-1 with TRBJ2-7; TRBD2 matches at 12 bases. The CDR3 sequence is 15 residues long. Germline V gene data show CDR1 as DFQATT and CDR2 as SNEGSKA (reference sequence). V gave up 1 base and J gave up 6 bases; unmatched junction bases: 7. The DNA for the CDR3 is TGCAGTGCTAGAGGCCCTAGCGGGGGGGCCGGCGAGCAGTACTTC. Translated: CSARGPSGGAGEQYF.

The CDR3 region has the DNA TGTGCCGGATCCCCGGGTATCGGCAATCAGCCCCAGCATTTT. Its protein is CAGSPGIGNQPQHF. This rearrangement joins TRBV2 to TRBJ1-5; D call uncertain. V dropped 11 bases and J dropped 2 bases, with 16 bases sitting between them. This CDR3 is 14 amino acids long. CDR1 and CDR2 from the germline V gene are SNHLY and FYNNEI.

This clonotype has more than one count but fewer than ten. CDR3 DNA sequence: TGTGCCAGCAGCTTACTTCGGGGTCGGGACACTGAAGCTTTCTTT. Encoded protein: CASSLLRGRDTEAFF. This chain links TRBV11-2 with TRBJ1-1, with D unclear. Trimming stripped 2 bases from V and 3 bases from J, with 13 bases between. This CDR3 has 15 residues. In germline, CDR1 is SGHAT, CDR2 FQNNGV. Filled out from reference TRBV11-2 and TRBJ1-1, the complete variable domain reads EAGVAQSPRYKIIEKRQSVAFWCNPISGHATLYWYQQILGQGPKLLIQFQNNGVVDDSQLPKDRFSAERLKGVDSTLKIQPAKLEDSAVYLCASSLLRGRDTEAFFGQGTRLTVV.

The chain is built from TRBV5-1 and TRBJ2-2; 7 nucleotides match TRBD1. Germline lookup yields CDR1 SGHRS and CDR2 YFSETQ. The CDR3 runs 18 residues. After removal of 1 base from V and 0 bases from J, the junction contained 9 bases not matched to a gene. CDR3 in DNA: TGCGCCAGCAGCTTGTTGCACAGGGGTTACGCGAACACCGGGGAGCTGTTTTTT. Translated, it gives CASSLLHRGYANTGELFF.

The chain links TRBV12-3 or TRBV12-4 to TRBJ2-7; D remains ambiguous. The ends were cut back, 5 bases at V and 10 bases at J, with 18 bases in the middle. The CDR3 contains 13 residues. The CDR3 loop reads CASSLGRRFRQYV. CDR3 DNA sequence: TGTGCCAGCAGTCTCGGACGGCGGTTTAGACAGTACGTC.